The clone carrying this T cell receptor beta chain occurred once. What it binds is not known. These data belong to a study of cytomegalovirus exposure and HLA in healthy donors. The primer mix had 60 Vbeta and 13 Jbeta primers. The protocol was immunoSEQ multiplex PCR, while the TCRdb copy is restricted to in-frame clones and leaves out a portion. The sample has roughly 240,000 clones, more than 75% seen once. The donors, nominally healthy at sampling, likely had unrecorded immune exposures. The study's findings and limits: Information on immune exposure was restricted to one variable (CMV serostatus). TCR association rates varied by HLA locus in a later analysis, with DRB1 highest and HLA-C lowest.

The CDR3 extends over 16 amino acids. V was clipped by 5 bases and J by 1 base; unmatched bases: 4. The germline gives CDR1 MNHEY, CDR2 SMNVEV (reference sequence). The specimen sequenced was PBMCs. The rearrangement joins TRBV27 to TRBJ2-2; TRBD1 aligns across 10 bases. This clonotype was sampled from a girl aged 2 to 10 in good health and CMV-seronegative. This CDR3 is CASSTRDRGNTGELFF. The CDR3 DNA follows: TGTGCCAGCAGTACACGGGACAGGGGGAACACCGGGGAGCTGTTTTTT.